This record looks at one T cell receptor beta chain sequence and its context. Its antigen is as yet unknown. This sample is part of a study of cytomegalovirus exposure and HLA in healthy donors. Both 60 Vbeta primers and 13 Jbeta primers went into the PCR. Profiling relied on immunoSEQ multiplex PCR, and the TCRdb table lists in-frame clones only, not all of them. This table holds approximately 190,000 clones, about 85% found once. Study findings and constraints: Associated with cytomegalovirus, according to the listing, were 164 TCR beta chains. Previously analyzed data showed that most TCR beta V segments were productive at a frequency of about 87% or about 30%. Upon later analysis, HLA-associated TCR beta chains proved more clonally expanded than other, equally common chains. Looking again later, the authors saw that most CMV-associated TCR beta chains seemed HLA-restricted.

Sequences were obtained from PBMCs. The TCR comes from a man over 45 in good health and CMV-seronegative.

For the CDR3, the DNA is TGTGCCAGCAGCGTAGGCACGGGGGGTGAGCAGTACTTC. Amino acids: CASSVGTGGEQYF. The V and J genes are TRBV9 and TRBJ2-7, with 7 nucleotides matching TRBD2. The J segment lost 7 bases and the V segment lost 0 bases, leaving 4 bases of the junction unmatched. The CDR3 is made up of 13 amino acids. Germline assignment: CDR1 SGDLS and CDR2 YYNGEE.